This TCR beta chain emerged from a study of blood T cell repertoires in COVID-19. Study details: There were acute and convalescent COVID-19 samples, and they came from the United States, Italy and Spain. PBMCs, B-cell-depleted T cells, or T cells provided the cDNA or gDNA that made up the material.

The authors' processing: Using reference gene primer amplification, nucleated cell counts were estimated. The protocol was immunoSEQ multiplex PCR, while the TCRdb copy is restricted to in-frame clones and leaves out a portion. V and J calls plus clone size are reproduced from that table; the DNA served to infer D and trimming. Among under 20,000 clones listed, about nine tenths were seen once. This CDR3 comprises 14 residues. Germline assignment: CDR1 MNHNS and CDR2 SASEGT. Trimming cost V 3 bases and J 5 bases; bases outside gene matches: 4. What was sequenced was peripheral blood. This TCR came from a human donor in a cohort sampled during active COVID-19. The donor label of this sample is uncertain. The chain joins TRBV6-1 to TRBJ2-5; TRBD2 aligns across 9 bases. This chain's CDR3 is CASSEAGGVETQYF. In DNA form, the CDR3 reads TGTGCCAGCAGTGAGGCGGGAGGGGTGGAGACCCAGTACTTC.